Shown below are 19 T cell receptor beta chains from a single sample sequenced in a study of blood T cell repertoires in COVID-19. The assay was immunoSEQ multiplex PCR, and TCRdb's table has in-frame clones only and misses some. Of about 310,000 clones listed, 89% are singletons. The sequencing input was PBMCs or T cells enriched from blood (not recorded which). The origin of the receptors is a woman between 40 and 55 years old who had recovered from COVID-19.

This chain connects TRBV5-4 to TRBJ1-1; D ambiguous. V lost 0 bases and J lost 6, with 24 bases in between. The CDR3 is made up of 18 amino acids. Germline V gene sequence: CDR1 SGHNT, CDR2 YYREEE (reference sequence). The CDR3: CASSLDRLQTERSPEAFF. The CDR3 region has the DNA TGTGCCAGCAGCTTGGACAGACTCCAAACCGAGCGGTCGCCTGAAGCTTTCTTT.

V is TRBV7-3 and J is TRBJ2-1; D possibly corresponds to TRBD1 (6 bases). The CDR3 runs 13 residues. The V gene's germline CDR1 is SGHTA and CDR2 FQGTGA. Deletions cut 5 bases from V and 5 bases from J, with 10 bases between. CDR3 sequence reads: CASSQGRHNEQFF. The CDR3 bases are TGTGCCAGCAGCCAGGGGCGGCACAATGAGCAGTTCTTC.

This chain links TRBV6-5 with TRBJ2-7, with 9 positions matching TRBD1. Germline-derived CDR1 and CDR2 are MNHEY and SVGAGI. The J segment lost 0 bases and the V segment lost 2 bases, leaving 2 bases of the junction unmatched. This CDR3 has 15 amino acids. The CDR3 sequence is CASSYRDRDSYEQYF. In DNA, the CDR3 is TGTGCCAGCAGTTACCGGGACAGGGACTCCTACGAGCAGTACTTC.

The rearrangement links TRBV5-1 to TRBJ1-6, with 8 bases lining up with TRBD1. Germline lookup yields CDR1 SGHRS and CDR2 YFSETQ. With 5 bases clipped from V and 5 bases from J, the junction kept 3 bases outside the gene matches. The CDR3 extends over 14 amino acids. In DNA, the CDR3 is TGCGCCAGCAGACAGGGGGTCGATAATTCACCCCTCCACTTT. This gives the protein CASRQGVDNSPLHF.

The rearrangement links TRBV15 to TRBJ2-5, with TRBD1 as a possible D gene (5 bases). CDR3 size: 15 residues. Trimming pared 0 bases from V and 2 bases from J, leaving 10 bases between. Germline CDR1 LNHNV, CDR2 YYDKDF (reference sequence). The CDR3 loop reads CATSRDKTVQETQYF. The CDR3 coding sequence is TGTGCCACCAGCAGAGATAAGACAGTTCAAGAGACCCAGTACTTC.

The chain joins TRBV7-8 to TRBJ1-5; TRBD1 matches at 10 bases. The CDR3 runs to 17 residues. Losses at the gene ends were 4 bases for V and 5 bases for J; bases not matched to a gene: 11. In germline, CDR1 is SGHVS, CDR2 FQNEAQ. This chain's CDR3 is CASSSHRDRGRYQPQHF. The DNA for the CDR3 is TGTGCCAGCAGCTCCCACCGGGACAGGGGTCGATATCAGCCCCAGCATTTT. The complete variable domain, with remaining parts taken from reference TRBV7-8 and TRBJ1-5, reads GAGVSQSPRYKVAKRGQDVALRCDPISGHVSLFWYQQALGQGPEFLTYFQNEAQLDKSGLPSDRFFAERPEGSVSTLKIQRTQQEDSAVYLCASSSHRDRGRYQPQHFGDGTRLSIL.

The chain's CDR3 is CASSLDNSPLHF. In DNA form, the CDR3 reads TGTGCCAGCAGTCTCGATAATTCACCCCTCCACTTT. The V call is TRBV12-3 or TRBV12-4, the J call TRBJ1-6; D gene unclear. V lost 5 bases to trimming and J lost 5 bases, with 4 bases between them. This CDR3 is built from 12 residues.

This clone was seen a single time. The rearrangement joins TRBV9 to TRBJ1-2, with D unresolved. V was trimmed by 0 bases and J by 2 bases, leaving 8 bases between them. Germline V gene lookup returns CDR1 SGDLS and CDR2 YYNGEE. The CDR3 has 14 amino acids. CDR3 coding DNA: TGTGCCAGCAGCGTAGACCAAGAGAACTATGGCTACACCTTC. Translation: CASSVDQENYGYTF.

V and J are TRBV4-1 and TRBJ2-7, with TRBD2 matching over 10 bases. The ends lost 4 bases at V and 0 bases at J; junction bases unmatched: 3. Germline V gene lookup returns CDR1 MGHRA and CDR2 YSYEKL. This CDR3 has 15 residues. DNA for the CDR3: TGCGCCAGCAGCCTTCGACTAGCGGGCTCCTACGAGCAGTACTTC. Its translation is CASSLRLAGSYEQYF.

The chain recombines TRBV25-1 with TRBJ2-1; 7 bases line up with TRBD2. Germline CDR1 is MGHDK and CDR2 is SYGVNS. This CDR3 is 13 amino acids long. The V segment lost 2 bases and the J segment 10 bases; nucleotides outside the gene matches: 5. The CDR3 reads CASSEGYGREQFF. For the CDR3, the DNA is TGTGCCAGCAGTGAAGGGTACGGGAGGGAGCAGTTCTTC.

The CDR3 DNA is TGTGCCAGCAGTTTCGGGGGGGACAATGAGCAGTTCTTC. This codes for CASSFGGDNEQFF. The chain couples TRBV7-3 to TRBJ2-1, with 8 bases matching TRBD2. Trimming took 6 bases from V and 5 from J; bases not matched to a gene: 3. Germline CDR1 SGHTA, CDR2 FQGTGA. The CDR3 is 13 amino acids.

This rearrangement joins TRBV2 to TRBJ2-7; 12 bases align to TRBD1. With V trimmed by 5 bases and J by 6 bases, 8 bases remained unmatched. CDR1 is SNHLY and CDR2 is FYNNEI in the germline V gene. The CDR3 spans 15 residues. DNA of the CDR3: TGTGCCAGCAGTCCCCGGGGGACAGGGGGCCTCGAGCAGTACTTC. This codes for CASSPRGTGGLEQYF.

The CDR3 sequence is CASRPTQGWEGEQYF. The CDR3 nucleotides are TGTGCCAGCAGGCCGACACAGGGGTGGGAAGGCGAGCAGTACTTC. The chain uses TRBV11-2 and TRBJ2-7; 7 nucleotides agree with TRBD1. The CDR3 contains 15 residues. Germline V gives CDR1 SGHAT, CDR2 FQNNGV. The V segment lost 6 bases and the J segment 6 bases; nucleotides outside the gene matches: 14.

The chain has TRBV5-6 and TRBJ2-3, with 11 bases fitting TRBD1. Germline values: CDR1 SGHDT, CDR2 YYEEEE. The CDR3 runs 18 residues. V was clipped by 2 bases and J by 4 bases; unmatched bases: 12. The CDR3 DNA follows: TGTGCCAGCAGCTTAGGACAGGGGGCGTCGAAGAGGGCAGATACGCAGTATTTT. Encoded protein: CASSLGQGASKRADTQYF.

This rearrangement joins TRBV7-3 to TRBJ1-2, with 7 nucleotides matching TRBD1. The CDR3 has 16 amino acids. The V gene's germline CDR1 is SGHTA and CDR2 FQGTGA. V shed 2 bases and J 5 bases; nucleotides not matched to a gene: 11. The CDR3 here is CASSLSGDTGQYGYTF. The CDR3 DNA is TGTGCCAGCAGCTTATCGGGGGATACGGGACAGTATGGCTACACCTTC.

This clone was found a few times. The genes are TRBV19 and TRBJ1-1; 7 bases fit TRBD1. Per germline, CDR1 LNHDA and CDR2 SQIVND (reference sequence). The CDR3 length is 14 residues. The V segment lost 5 bases and the J segment 5 bases; nucleotides outside the gene matches: 8. In nucleotides, the CDR3 is TGTGCCAGTAGTCGTACAGGGGCGAGGACTGAAGCTTTCTTT. Residues: CASSRTGARTEAFF.

The V gene is TRBV6-2 or TRBV6-3, the J gene TRBJ1-6; 8 bases map to TRBD1. The CDR3 totals 15 residues. After removal of 5 bases from V and 9 bases from J, the junction contained 9 bases not matched to a gene. The germline CDR1 and CDR2 sequences are MNHEY and SVGEGT. CDR3 residues: CASSPRDRRFSPLHF. For the CDR3, the DNA is TGTGCCAGCAGTCCCCGGGACAGGCGTTTTTCACCCCTCCACTTT.

The chain recombines TRBV12-5 with TRBJ1-4, with D possibly matching TRBD1 (6 bases). Trimming removed 2 bases at V and 0 bases at J, with 10 bases between. The length of the CDR3 is 16 residues. CDR1 is LGHNT and CDR2 is FRNRAP in the germline V gene. The CDR3: CASGLRGGSTNEKLFF. In nucleotides, the CDR3 is TGTGCTAGTGGTTTGAGAGGGGGTTCAACTAATGAAAAACTGTTTTTT.

The V gene is TRBV7-8, the J gene TRBJ2-1, with D perhaps matching TRBD2 (6 bases). Trimming shortened V by 3 bases and J by 7 bases, and 13 bases separated the two germline ends. CDR3 length equals 14 residues. Germline V CDR1 and CDR2: SGHVS, FQNEAQ. In DNA form, the CDR3 reads TGTGCCAGCAGCTTGCTTGGCGGGACTAATGAGCAGTTCTTC. Translating it yields CASSLLGGTNEQFF.